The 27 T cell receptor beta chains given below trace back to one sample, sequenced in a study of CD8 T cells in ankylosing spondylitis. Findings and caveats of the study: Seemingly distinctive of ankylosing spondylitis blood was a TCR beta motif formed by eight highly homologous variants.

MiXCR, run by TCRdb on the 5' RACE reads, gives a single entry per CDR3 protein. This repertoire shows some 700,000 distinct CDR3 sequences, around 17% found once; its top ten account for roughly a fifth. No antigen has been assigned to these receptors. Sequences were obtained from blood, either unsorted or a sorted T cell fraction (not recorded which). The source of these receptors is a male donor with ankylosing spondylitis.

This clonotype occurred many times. This CDR3 reads CASSLPTGESPLHF. In nucleotides, the CDR3 is TGTGCCAGCAGCCTTCCTACGGGAGAATCACCCCTCCACTTT. The genes are TRBV5-5 and TRBJ1-6; no clear D. The CDR3 is 14 amino acids. The ends were cut back, 4 bases at V and 10 bases at J, with 15 bases in the middle. Germline CDR1 reads SGHKS; CDR2 reads YYEKEE (reference sequence).

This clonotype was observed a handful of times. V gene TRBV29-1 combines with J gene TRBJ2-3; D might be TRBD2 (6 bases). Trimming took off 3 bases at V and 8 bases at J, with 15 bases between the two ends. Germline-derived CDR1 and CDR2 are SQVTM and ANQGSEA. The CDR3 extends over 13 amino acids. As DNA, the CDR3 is TGCAGCGTTGAGGGGGAGGCCCGAGGTACGCAGTATTTT. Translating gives CSVEGEARGTQYF.

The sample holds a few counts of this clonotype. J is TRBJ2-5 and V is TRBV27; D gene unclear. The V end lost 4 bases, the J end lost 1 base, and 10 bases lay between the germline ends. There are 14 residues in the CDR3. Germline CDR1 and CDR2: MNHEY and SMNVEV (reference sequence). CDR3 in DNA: TGTGCCAGCAGTTCGAGGATGGCCCAAGAGACCCAGTACTTC. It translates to CASSSRMAQETQYF.

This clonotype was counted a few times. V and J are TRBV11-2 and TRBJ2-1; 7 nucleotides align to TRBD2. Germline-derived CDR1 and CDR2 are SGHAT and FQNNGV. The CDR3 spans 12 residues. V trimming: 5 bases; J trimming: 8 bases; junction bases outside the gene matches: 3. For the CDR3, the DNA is TGTGCCAGCAGCATCGGGGGGTATGAGCAGTTCTTC. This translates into CASSIGGYEQFF.

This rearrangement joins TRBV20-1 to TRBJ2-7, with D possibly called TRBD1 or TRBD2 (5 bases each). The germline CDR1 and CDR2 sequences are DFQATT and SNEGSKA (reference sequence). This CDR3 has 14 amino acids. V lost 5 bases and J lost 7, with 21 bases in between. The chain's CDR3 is CSAGDRLGDKEQYF. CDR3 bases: TGCAGTGCTGGGGACCGCCTGGGGGATAAAGAGCAGTACTTC.

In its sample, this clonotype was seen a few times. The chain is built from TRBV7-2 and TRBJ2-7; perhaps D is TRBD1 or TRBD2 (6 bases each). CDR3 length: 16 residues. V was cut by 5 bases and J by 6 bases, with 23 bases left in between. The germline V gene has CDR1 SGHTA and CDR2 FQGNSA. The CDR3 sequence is CASSPLLGGLMSEQYF. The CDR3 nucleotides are TGTGCCAGCAGCCCCCTTCTGGGGGGCCTTATGAGCGAGCAGTACTTC.

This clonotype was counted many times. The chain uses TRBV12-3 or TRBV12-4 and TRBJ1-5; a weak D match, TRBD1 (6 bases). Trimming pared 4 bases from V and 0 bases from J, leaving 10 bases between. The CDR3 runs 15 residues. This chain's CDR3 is CASSSGTRSNQPQHF. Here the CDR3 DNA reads TGTGCCAGCAGTTCGGGGACACGTAGCAATCAGCCCCAGCATTTT.

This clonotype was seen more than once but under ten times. CDR3 nucleotides: TGTGCCACCAGCGGTAAAAGGGGGCTCGGTGAAAAACTGTTTTTT. Translating it yields CATSGKRGLGEKLFF. This rearrangement joins TRBV15 to TRBJ1-4; TRBD1 matches 7 bases. Germline V gives CDR1 LNHNV, CDR2 YYDKDF (reference sequence). This CDR3 has 15 amino acids. The J segment lost 7 bases and the V segment lost 5 bases, leaving 10 bases of the junction unmatched.

Here the CDR3 DNA reads TGTGCCAGCAGTTTACGCGAGTGGAGCTCCTACAATGAGCAGTTCTTC. Protein: CASSLREWSSYNEQFF. The V and J genes are TRBV12-3 or TRBV12-4 and TRBJ2-1; D remains unclear. The CDR3 length is 16 residues. V was cut by 2 bases and J by 0 bases, with 11 bases left in between.

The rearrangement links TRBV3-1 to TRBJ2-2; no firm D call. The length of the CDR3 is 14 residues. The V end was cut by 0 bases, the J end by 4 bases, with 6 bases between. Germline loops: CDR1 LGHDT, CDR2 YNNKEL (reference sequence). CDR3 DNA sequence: TGTGCCAGCAGCCAAGATAGACTCACCGGGGAGCTGTTTTTT. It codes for CASSQDRLTGELFF.

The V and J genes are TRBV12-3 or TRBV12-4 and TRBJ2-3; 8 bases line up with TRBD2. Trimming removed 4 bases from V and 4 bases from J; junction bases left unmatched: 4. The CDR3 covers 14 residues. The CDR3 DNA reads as TGTGCCAGCAGTTATAGCGGGATCGCAGATACGCAGTATTTT. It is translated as CASSYSGIADTQYF.

CDR3 sequence reads: CASGFPPDSGANVLTF. The CDR3 DNA reads TGTGCTAGTGGTTTCCCCCCGGACTCTGGGGCCAACGTCCTGACTTTC. The gene calls are TRBV12-5 and TRBJ2-6, with unresolved D. The CDR3 is 16 amino acids. Germline CDR1 LGHNT, CDR2 FRNRAP. V was clipped by 3 bases and J by 0 bases, with 9 bases between them.

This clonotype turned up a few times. CDR3 DNA sequence: TGTGCCAGCAGTCCCGGGGCCGGGCTAGCTAACTATGGCTACACCTTC. This encodes CASSPGAGLANYGYTF. The chain carries TRBV27 and TRBJ1-2, with D possibly TRBD1 on 5 matching bases. V was shortened by 5 bases and J by 0 bases, with 16 bases between the two germline ends. This CDR3 is built from 16 residues. Germline V gene data show CDR1 as MNHEY and CDR2 as SMNVEV (reference sequence).

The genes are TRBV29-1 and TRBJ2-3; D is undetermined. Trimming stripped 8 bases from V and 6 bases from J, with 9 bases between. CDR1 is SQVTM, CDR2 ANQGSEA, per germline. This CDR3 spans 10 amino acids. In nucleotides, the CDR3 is TGCAGCTTTAAAATTGATACGCAGTATTTT. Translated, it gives CSFKIDTQYF.

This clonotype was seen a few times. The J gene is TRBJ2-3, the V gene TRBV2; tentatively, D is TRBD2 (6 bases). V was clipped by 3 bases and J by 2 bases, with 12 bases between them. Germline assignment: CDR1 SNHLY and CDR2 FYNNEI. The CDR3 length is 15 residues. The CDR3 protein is CASSDWRGDTDTQYF. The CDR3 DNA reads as TGTGCCAGCAGTGACTGGCGGGGAGACACAGATACGCAGTATTTT. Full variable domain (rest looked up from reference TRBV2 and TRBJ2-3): EPEVTQTPSHQVTQMGQEVILRCVPISNHLYFYWYRQILGQKVEFLVSFYNNEISEKSEIFDDQFSVERPDGSNFTLKIRSTKLEDSAMYFCASSDWRGDTDTQYFGPGTRLTVL.

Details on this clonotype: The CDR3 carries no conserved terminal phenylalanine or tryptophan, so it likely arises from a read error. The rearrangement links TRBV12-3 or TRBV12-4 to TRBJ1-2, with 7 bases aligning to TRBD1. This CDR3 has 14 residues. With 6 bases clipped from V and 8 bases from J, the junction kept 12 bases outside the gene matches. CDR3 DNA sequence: TGTGCCAGCAGCCCCGGGGGAGGGGGCAGCGGCTACACCTTA. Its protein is CASSPGGGGSGYTL.

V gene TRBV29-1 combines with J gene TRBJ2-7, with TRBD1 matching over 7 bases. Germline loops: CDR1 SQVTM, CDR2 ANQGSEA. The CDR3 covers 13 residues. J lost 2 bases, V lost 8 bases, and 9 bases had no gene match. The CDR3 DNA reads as TGCAGCCACCAGGGGGTTGAGGCCTACGAGCAGTACTTC. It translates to CSHQGVEAYEQYF.

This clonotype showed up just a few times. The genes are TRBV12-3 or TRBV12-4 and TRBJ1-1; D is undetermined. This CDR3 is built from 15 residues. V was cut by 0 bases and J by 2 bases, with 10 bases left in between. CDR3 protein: CASSLAAAQNTEAFF. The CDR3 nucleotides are TGTGCCAGCAGTTTAGCGGCCGCGCAAAACACTGAAGCTTTCTTT.

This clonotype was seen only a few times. Written as DNA, the CDR3 is TGTGCCAGCAGCGCCTTGGGGCAGCTGAACACTGAAGCTTTCTTT. Its translation is CASSALGQLNTEAFF. The gene calls are TRBV9 and TRBJ1-1; weak D call: TRBD1 (5 bases). The CDR3 length is 15 residues. Germline CDR1 reads SGDLS; CDR2 reads YYNGEE. Trimming took off 3 bases at V and 0 bases at J, with 12 bases between the two ends.

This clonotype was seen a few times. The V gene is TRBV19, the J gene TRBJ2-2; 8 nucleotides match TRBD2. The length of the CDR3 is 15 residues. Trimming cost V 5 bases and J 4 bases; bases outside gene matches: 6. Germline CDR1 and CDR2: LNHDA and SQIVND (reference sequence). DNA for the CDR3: TGTGCCAGTAGTGCTTGGACTAGCAGCACCGGGGAGCTGTTTTTT. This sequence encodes CASSAWTSSTGELFF.

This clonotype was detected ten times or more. The CDR3 nucleotides are TGTGCCAGCAGTCAATCAGGGGGCACTGAAGCTTTCTTT. Protein: CASSQSGGTEAFF. The genes are TRBV7-6 and TRBJ1-1; 7 nucleotides match TRBD1. CDR1 is SGHVS and CDR2 is FNYEAQ in the germline V gene. The CDR3 has 13 amino acids. V lost 6 bases and J lost 4; bases outside the gene matches: 5.

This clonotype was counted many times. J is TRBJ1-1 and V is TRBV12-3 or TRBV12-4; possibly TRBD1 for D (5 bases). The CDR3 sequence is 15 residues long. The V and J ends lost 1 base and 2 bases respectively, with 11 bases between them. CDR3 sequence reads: CASSLGVGTNTEAFF. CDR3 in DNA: TGTGCCAGCAGTTTAGGGGTGGGGACCAACACTGAAGCTTTCTTT.

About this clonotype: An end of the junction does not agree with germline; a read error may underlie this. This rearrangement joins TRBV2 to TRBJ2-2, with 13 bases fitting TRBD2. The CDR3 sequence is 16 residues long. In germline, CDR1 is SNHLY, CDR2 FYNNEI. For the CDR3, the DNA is TGTGCCAGCAGAACCGGGACTAGCGGGAACGCCGGGGAGCTGTTTTTT. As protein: CASRTGTSGNAGELFF.

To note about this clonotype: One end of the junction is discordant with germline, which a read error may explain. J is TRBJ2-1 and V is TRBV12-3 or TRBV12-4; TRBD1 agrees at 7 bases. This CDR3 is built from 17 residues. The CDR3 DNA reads TGTGCCAGCAGTTTGCAACGGACAGGCCCCTCCGACAATGAGCAGTTCTTC. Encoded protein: CASSLQRTGPSDNEQFF.

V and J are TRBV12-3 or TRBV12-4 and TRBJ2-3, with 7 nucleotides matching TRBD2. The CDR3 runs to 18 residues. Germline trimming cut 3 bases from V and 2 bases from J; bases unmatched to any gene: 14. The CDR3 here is CASSLGVGLAEHTDTQYF. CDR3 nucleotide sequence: TGTGCCAGCAGTTTGGGCGTAGGTCTAGCGGAACACACAGATACGCAGTATTTT.

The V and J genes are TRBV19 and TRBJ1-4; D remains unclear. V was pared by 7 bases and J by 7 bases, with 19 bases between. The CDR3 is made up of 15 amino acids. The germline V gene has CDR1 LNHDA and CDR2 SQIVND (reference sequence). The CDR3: CASTNGGYSGEKLFF. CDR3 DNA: TGTGCCAGTACCAACGGCGGCTACTCGGGTGAAAAACTGTTTTTT.

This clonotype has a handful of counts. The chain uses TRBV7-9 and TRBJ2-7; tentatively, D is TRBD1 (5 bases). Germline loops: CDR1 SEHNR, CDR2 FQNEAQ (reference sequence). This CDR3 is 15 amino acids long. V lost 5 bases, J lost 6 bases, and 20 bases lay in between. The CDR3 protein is CASSRWAGIPLEQYF. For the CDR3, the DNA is TGTGCCAGCAGCCGATGGGCAGGGATCCCCCTCGAGCAGTACTTC. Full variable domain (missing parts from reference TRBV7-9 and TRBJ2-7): DTGVSQNPRHKITKRGQNVTFRCDPISEHNRLYWYRQTLGQGPEFLTYFQNEAQLEKSRLLSDRFSAERPKGSFSTLEIQRTEQGDSAMYLCASSRWAGIPLEQYFGPGTRLTVT.